This TCR beta chain stems from a study of blood T cells in healthy people across ages. Through a sample-barcoded 5' primer and a J-beta primer mix, a second PCR was run for roughly 6 to 12 cycles. One entry per CDR3 protein results from TCRdb running MiXCR on the 5' RACE reads. The sample carries about 730,000 distinct CDR3 sequences, roughly 44% recorded once. This clonotype was detected a few times. The material sequenced was blood. The TCR was taken from a woman in her sixties or seventies in good health.

CDR3 sequence: CASSQGSGGDYNEQFF. The CDR3 DNA is TGTGCCAGCAGCCAGGGGAGCGGAGGCGACTACAATGAGCAGTTCTTC. The rearrangement links TRBV4-2 to TRBJ2-1; a weak D match, TRBD2 (5 bases). Germline CDR1 LGHNA, CDR2 YNFKEQ. Trimming pared 3 bases from V and 3 bases from J, leaving 15 bases between. The CDR3 runs to 16 residues.